The rows below give T cell receptor beta chains drawn from one sample of a study of T cells in Graves' hyperthyroidism and ophthalmopathy. MiXCR, run by TCRdb on the multiplex PCR reads, gives a single entry per CDR3 protein. The sample holds 550,000 to 600,000 distinct CDR3 sequences, over 12% seen once. The sample taken for sequencing was blood. These receptors were collected from a woman aged 18 to 35 with Graves' ophthalmopathy. Each CDR3 is given with its conserved first and last residue. A D gene is named only where the DNA matches it firmly. Clone size is shown for a subset of rows, as once, few, many or a class of expanded clone.

j_gene	d_gene	v_gene	abundance	CDR3nt	CDR3aa
TRBJ2-1	TRBD2	TRBV6-1	few	TGTGCCAGCATTAGCGGGAGCTCCTACAATGAGCAGTTCTTC	CASISGSSYNEQFF
TRBJ2-5	TRBD1	TRBV5-4	few	TGTGCCAGCAGCCCCCCGCCCGGGACAGCGCAAGAGACCCAGTACTTC	CASSPPPGTAQETQYF
TRBJ2-7	TRBD1	TRBV9	-	TGTGCCAGCAGCGTAGACGGGACAGCTAACGAGCAGTACTTC	CASSVDGTANEQYF
TRBJ1-1	-	TRBV19	many	TGTGCCGCGACTTCCCCCACCGTGAACACTGAAGCTTTCTTT	CAATSPTVNTEAFF
TRBJ2-3	TRBD2	TRBV4-1	-	TGCGCCAGCAGCCAAGACCGTATTAGCGGGAGGTCGCGAGGTGTTATAGATACGCAGTATTTT	CASSQDRISGRSRGVIDTQYF
TRBJ2-1	TRBD1	TRBV7-9	many	TGTGCCAGCAGCCCCGTTTCAGGGGGTGAGCAGTTCTTC	CASSPVSGGEQFF
TRBJ2-3	-	TRBV30	-	TGTGCCTGGAGTGTACTGGATACGCAGTATTTT	CAWSVLDTQYF
TRBJ2-3	TRBD1	TRBV10-3	-	TGTGCCATCAGCGACAGGGATTTGTCGGATACGCAGTATTTT	CAISDRDLSDTQYF
TRBJ2-1	-	TRBV20-1	many	TGCAGTGCTAGAGATCAGGAGAGCTCCTACAATGAGCAGTTCTTC	CSARDQESSYNEQFF
TRBJ1-2	-	TRBV20-1	many	TGCAGTGCTAGAGAGATCAAGGGACAAGGACTTTCAGGTGGCTACACCTTC	CSAREIKGQGLSGGYTF
TRBJ2-5	TRBD1	TRBV4-1	-	TGCGCCAGCAGCCAAGTTCCGGACAGGGCAGAGACCCAGTACTTC	CASSQVPDRAETQYF
TRBJ1-1	-	TRBV16	many	TGTGCCAGCAGCCAAAAAGGCGGGGTCATGAACACTGAAGCTTTCTTT	CASSQKGGVMNTEAFF
TRBJ2-7	-	TRBV6-2/TRBV6-3	few	TGTGCCAGCAGTTATTTCCCCGGGGAAATAGGCTACGAGCAGTACTTC	CASSYFPGEIGYEQYF
TRBJ2-3	TRBD1	TRBV19	few	TGTGCCAGCCGGGACAGGCTCTCAGAACCAGATACGCAGTATTTT	CASRDRLSEPDTQYF
TRBJ2-1	TRBD2	TRBV6-1	many	TGTGCCAGCAGCTATGGGGAGGGTCGGATCTACAATGAGCAGTTCTTC	CASSYGEGRIYNEQFF
TRBJ2-7	TRBD2	TRBV6-2/TRBV6-3	many	TGTGCCAGCAGCCCACACGGGAGGGCCCTAGACGAGCAGTACTTC	CASSPHGRALDEQYF
TRBJ2-2	TRBD2	TRBV28	few	TGTGCCAGCAGTTCCCGGACTAGCGGGATCGGGGAGCTGTTTTTT	CASSSRTSGIGELFF
TRBJ1-2	TRBD1	TRBV6-2/TRBV6-3	-	TGTGCCAGCAGACGCACAGGGGGCGAGCCCTATGGCTACACCTTC	CASRRTGGEPYGYTF
TRBJ2-1	-	TRBV5-1	many	TGCGCCAGCAGTCGGGCGGGAATGAATCGGGATGAGCAGTTCTTC	CASSRAGMNRDEQFF
TRBJ2-1	-	TRBV27	many	TGTGCCAGCAGTTTATCTGGGCCCCACAATGAGCAGTTCTTC	CASSLSGPHNEQFF
TRBJ2-7	TRBD1	TRBV28	many	TGTGCCAGCAGTTTCTGGATCGCAGGGGGCGTCGAGCAGTACTTC	CASSFWIAGGVEQYF
TRBJ2-1	-	TRBV7-8	many	TGTGCCAGCTCCCCGGTTAGCGTCTACAATGAGCAGTTCTTC	CASSPVSVYNEQFF
TRBJ2-7	-	TRBV28	few	TGTGCCAGCAGTTTAGGGGTCGGGAGAGGGTTCTCCTACGAGCAGTACTTC	CASSLGVGRGFSYEQYF
TRBJ2-5	-	TRBV7-9	few	TGTGCCAGCAGCTTAGGAGGTTGGGAGACCCAGTACTTC	CASSLGGWETQYF
TRBJ2-3	TRBD2	TRBV19	few	TGTGCCAGTAGTATAGACGGACTAGCGGACACAGATACGCAGTATTTT	CASSIDGLADTDTQYF
TRBJ2-7	TRBD2	TRBV20-1	many	TGCAGTGCTAGAGATTCGGCGGGAGTGGGCTACGAGCAGTACTTC	CSARDSAGVGYEQYF
TRBJ2-1	TRBD2	TRBV12-5	many	TGTGCTAGTGGTTTCGAAGCGGGAGGAGTGAATGAGCAGTTCTTC	CASGFEAGGVNEQFF
TRBJ1-1	-	TRBV4-1	-	TGCGCCAGCAGCCAGGAGGATTACACTGAAGCTTTCTTT	CASSQEDYTEAFF
TRBJ1-5	-	TRBV19	many	TGTGCCAGTAGTATGGGCAGGGGAGGTCAGCCCCAGCATTTT	CASSMGRGGQPQHF
TRBJ2-1	-	TRBV7-9	many	TGTGCCAGCAGCACCATGGACAGAGATGTGGTCCATGAGCAGTTCTTC	CASSTMDRDVVHEQFF
TRBJ2-7	TRBD2	TRBV20-1	few	TGCAGTGCTAGAGATTGGGGGAGCGGGAGAGGGTACGAGCAGTACTTC	CSARDWGSGRGYEQYF
TRBJ1-2	-	TRBV5-6	many	TGTGCCAGCAGCCCACCCACGGGGGATGCTAACTATGGCTACACCTTC	CASSPPTGDANYGYTF
TRBJ2-3	TRBD1	TRBV2	-	TGTGCCAGCAGTGAACCCCCCGCGACAGGGGGACCAGATACGCAGTATTTT	CASSEPPATGGPDTQYF
TRBJ2-7	TRBD1	TRBV7-8	-	TGTGCCAGCAGCTTGGGACAGGATCGCTACGAGCAGTACTTC	CASSLGQDRYEQYF
TRBJ2-7	-	TRBV3-1	-	TGTGCCAGCAGACAAGATCAGGCCTACGAGCAGTACTTC	CASRQDQAYEQYF
TRBJ1-1	-	TRBV29-1	-	TGCAGCGCCTCCTACCGGGAGGCGACTGCTTTCTTT	CSASYREATAFF
TRBJ1-5	-	TRBV30	many	TGTGCCTGGAGTGAGTCAAGCAATCAGCCCCAGCATTTT	CAWSESSNQPQHF
TRBJ2-3	-	TRBV29-1	many	TGCAGCGCGGGGGTTGCCGGGACACGCAATACGCAGTATTTT	CSAGVAGTRNTQYF
TRBJ2-7	TRBD2	TRBV2	-	TGTGCCAGCAGTTGGGGACTAGCGGGAGGGACAATCTACGAGCAGTACTTC	CASSWGLAGGTIYEQYF
TRBJ1-1	TRBD1	TRBV12-3/TRBV12-4	many	TGTGCCAGCAGTTTAGAACAGGGGGTATTTGAAGCTTTCTTT	CASSLEQGVFEAFF
TRBJ2-7	TRBD2	TRBV4-1	few	TGCGCCAGCAGCCAAGAGACTAGCGGGATCTACGAGCAGTACTTC	CASSQETSGIYEQYF
TRBJ2-5	-	TRBV7-9	many	TGTGCCAGCAGCTTCGGGCCAGAGACCCAGTACTTC	CASSFGPETQYF
TRBJ2-7	-	TRBV6-1	many	TGTGCCAGCAGTCAACGCCGGTACGAGCAGTACTTC	CASSQRRYEQYF
TRBJ2-7	-	TRBV7-9	once	TGTGCCAGCAGCTCCGGAGCCGACGAGCAGTACTTC	CASSSGADEQYF
TRBJ2-1	-	TRBV7-2	many	TGTGCCAGCAGCTTATGGGGGCGGGAAGGTGGGCAGTTCTTC	CASSLWGREGGQFF
TRBJ2-2	TRBD2	TRBV20-1	-	TGCAGTGCTAGAGATGGCGGGAGCGGGAACGGGGAGCTGTTTTTT	CSARDGGSGNGELFF
TRBJ2-7	TRBD2	TRBV2	many	TGTGCCAGCAAAGGACTAGCGGGTATGAGCTCCTACGAGCAGTACTTC	CASKGLAGMSSYEQYF
TRBJ1-5	-	TRBV29-1	many	TGCAGCGTCTTACAGGGAGGCGGACAGCCCCAGCATTTT	CSVLQGGGQPQHF
TRBJ1-2	-	TRBV5-5	few	TGTGCCAGCAGCTTGGGAGGGGAGCCCGATGGCTACACCTTC	CASSLGGEPDGYTF
TRBJ2-5	-	TRBV28	many	TGTGCCAGCGGGTCTCCGACGGCCCAGTACTTC	CASGSPTAQYF
TRBJ2-5	-	TRBV7-2	many	TGTGCCACCGGCCTCGGGGGGACCCAGTACTTC	CATGLGGTQYF
TRBJ2-3	-	TRBV28	many	TGTGCCAGCAGTCCAGGATGGAGCCCAGATACGCAGTATTTT	CASSPGWSPDTQYF
TRBJ2-2	TRBD1	TRBV13	-	TGTGCCAGCAGCTACCTTAGGACAGGGGGACAGTACACCGGGGAGCTGTTTTTT	CASSYLRTGGQYTGELFF
TRBJ2-1	TRBD2	TRBV4-1	many	TGCGCCAGCAGCCAAACGCGGGAGTCTGAGCAGTTCTTC	CASSQTRESEQFF